This T cell receptor (beta chain) was sequenced in a study of blood T cell repertoires in COVID-19. Across the whole study: COVID-19 samples from acute and convalescent phases originated in the United States, Italy and Spain. PBMCs, B-cell-depleted T cells, or T cells were the source of the cDNA or gDNA that made up the material.

Original processing methods: Reference gene primer amplification gave estimated nucleated cell counts. Sequencing used immunoSEQ multiplex PCR; TCRdb keeps in-frame clones, though not all of them. That table furnishes V, J and clone size, whereas the DNA furnished D and trimming. This sample has more than 200,000 clones, with roughly 87% found just once. The receptor was isolated from a man aged 18 to 29 with active or convalescent COVID-19. The sample was peripheral blood.

CDR3 bases: TGTGCCAGCAGCTTGGGGGGCTGGGGGCAGGAGACCCAGTACTTC. It specifies CASSLGGWGQETQYF. This chain links TRBV5-5 with TRBJ2-5, with D possibly TRBD1 on 6 matching bases. CDR3 length: 15 amino acids. Germline V CDR1 and CDR2: SGHKS, YYEKEE (reference sequence). V was trimmed by 0 bases and J by 5 bases, leaving 14 bases between them.